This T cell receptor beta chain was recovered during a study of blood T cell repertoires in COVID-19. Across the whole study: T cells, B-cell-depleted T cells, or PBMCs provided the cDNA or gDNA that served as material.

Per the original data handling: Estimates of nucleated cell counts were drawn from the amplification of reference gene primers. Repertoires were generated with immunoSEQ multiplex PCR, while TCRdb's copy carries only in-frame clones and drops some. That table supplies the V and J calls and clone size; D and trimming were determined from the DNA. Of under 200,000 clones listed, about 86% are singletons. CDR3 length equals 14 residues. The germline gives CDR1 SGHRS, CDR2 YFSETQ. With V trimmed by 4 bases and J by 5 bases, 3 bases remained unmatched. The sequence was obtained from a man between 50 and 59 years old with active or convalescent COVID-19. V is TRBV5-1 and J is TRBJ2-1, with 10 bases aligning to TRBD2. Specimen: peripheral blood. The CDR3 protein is CASSVGLANNEQFF. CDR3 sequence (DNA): TGCGCCAGCAGCGTGGGACTAGCGAACAATGAGCAGTTCTTC.